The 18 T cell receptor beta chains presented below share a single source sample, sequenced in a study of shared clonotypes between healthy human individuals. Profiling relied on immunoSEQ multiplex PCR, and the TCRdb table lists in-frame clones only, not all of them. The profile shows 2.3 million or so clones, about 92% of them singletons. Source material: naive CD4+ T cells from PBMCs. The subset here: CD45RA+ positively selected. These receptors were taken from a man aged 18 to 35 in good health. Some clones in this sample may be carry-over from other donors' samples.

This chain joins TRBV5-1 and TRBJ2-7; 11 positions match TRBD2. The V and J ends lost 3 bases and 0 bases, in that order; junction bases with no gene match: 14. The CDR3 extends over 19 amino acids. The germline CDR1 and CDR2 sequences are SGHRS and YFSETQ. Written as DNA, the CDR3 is TGCGCCAGCAGCTGGGGGACGACTAGCGGGACTATGAGCTCCTACGAGCAGTACTTC. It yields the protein CASSWGTTSGTMSSYEQYF. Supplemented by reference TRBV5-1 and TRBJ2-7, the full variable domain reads KAGVTQTPRYLIKTRGQQVTLSCSPISGHRSVSWYQQTPGQGLQFLFEYFSETQRNKGNFPGRFSGRQFSNSRSEMNVSTLELGDSALYLCASSWGTTSGTMSSYEQYFGPGTRLTVT.

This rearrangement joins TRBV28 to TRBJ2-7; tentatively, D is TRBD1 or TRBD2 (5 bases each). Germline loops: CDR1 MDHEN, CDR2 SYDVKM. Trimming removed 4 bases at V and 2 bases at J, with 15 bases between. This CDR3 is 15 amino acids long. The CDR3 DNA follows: TGTGCCAGCAGTTCCCCTAGCAGGGCCGCCTACGAGCAGTACTTC. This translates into CASSSPSRAAYEQYF.

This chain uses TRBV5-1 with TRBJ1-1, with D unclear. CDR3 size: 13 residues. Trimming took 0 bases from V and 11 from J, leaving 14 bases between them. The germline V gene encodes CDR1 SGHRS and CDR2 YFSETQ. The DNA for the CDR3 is TGCGCCAGCAGCTTGGCCGAGGGAAGTGCGGCTTTCTTT. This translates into CASSLAEGSAAFF.

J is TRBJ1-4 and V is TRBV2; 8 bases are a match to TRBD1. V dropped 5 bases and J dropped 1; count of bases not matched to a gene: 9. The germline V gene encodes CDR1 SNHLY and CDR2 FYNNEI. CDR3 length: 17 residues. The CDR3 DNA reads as TGTGCCAGCAGTTATGACAGGGGAAGAGGAACTAATGAAAAACTGTTTTTT. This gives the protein CASSYDRGRGTNEKLFF.

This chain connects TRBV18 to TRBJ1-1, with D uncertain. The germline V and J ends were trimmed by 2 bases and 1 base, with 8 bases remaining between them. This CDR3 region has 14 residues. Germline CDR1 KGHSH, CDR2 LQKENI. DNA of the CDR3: TGTGCCAGCTCACCATCACAGAGGAACACTGAAGCTTTCTTT. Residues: CASSPSQRNTEAFF.

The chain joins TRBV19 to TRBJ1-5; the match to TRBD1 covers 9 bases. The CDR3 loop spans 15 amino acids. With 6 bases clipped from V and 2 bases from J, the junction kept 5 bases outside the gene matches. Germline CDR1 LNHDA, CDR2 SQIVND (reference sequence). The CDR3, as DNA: TGTGCCAGTAGGGACAGGGGAACGCGCAATCAGCCCCAGCATTTT. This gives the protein CASRDRGTRNQPQHF.

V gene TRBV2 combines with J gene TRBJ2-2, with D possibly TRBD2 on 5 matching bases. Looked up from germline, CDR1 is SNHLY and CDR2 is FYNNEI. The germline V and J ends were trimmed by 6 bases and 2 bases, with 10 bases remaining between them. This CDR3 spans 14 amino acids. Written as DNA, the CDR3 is TGTGCCAGCAGACTAGTCGCCAACACCGGGGAGCTGTTTTTT. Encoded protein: CASRLVANTGELFF.

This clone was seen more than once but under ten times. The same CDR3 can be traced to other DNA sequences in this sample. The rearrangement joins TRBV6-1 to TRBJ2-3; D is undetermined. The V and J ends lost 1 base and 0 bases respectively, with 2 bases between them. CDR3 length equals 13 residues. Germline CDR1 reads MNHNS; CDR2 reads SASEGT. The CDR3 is CASSEGSTDTQYF. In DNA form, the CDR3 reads TGTGCCAGCAGTGAAGGAAGCACAGATACGCAGTATTTT.

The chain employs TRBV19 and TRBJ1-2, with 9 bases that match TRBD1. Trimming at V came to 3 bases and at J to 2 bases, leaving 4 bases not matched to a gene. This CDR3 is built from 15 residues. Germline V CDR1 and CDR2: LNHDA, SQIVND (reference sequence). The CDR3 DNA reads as TGTGCCAGTAGTATTGGGACAGGGCTCAACTATGGCTACACCTTC. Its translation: CASSIGTGLNYGYTF.

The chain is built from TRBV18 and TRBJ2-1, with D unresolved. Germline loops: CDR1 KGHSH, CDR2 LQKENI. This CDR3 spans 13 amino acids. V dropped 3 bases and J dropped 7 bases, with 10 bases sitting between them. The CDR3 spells CASSPISENEQFF. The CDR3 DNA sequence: TGTGCCAGCTCACCGATCAGTGAGAATGAGCAGTTCTTC. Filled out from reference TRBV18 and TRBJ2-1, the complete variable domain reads NAGVMQNPRHLVRRRGQEARLRCSPMKGHSHVYWYRQLPEEGLKFMVYLQKENIIDESGMPKERFSAEFPKEGPSILRIQQVVRGDSAAYFCASSPISENEQFFGPGTRLTVL.

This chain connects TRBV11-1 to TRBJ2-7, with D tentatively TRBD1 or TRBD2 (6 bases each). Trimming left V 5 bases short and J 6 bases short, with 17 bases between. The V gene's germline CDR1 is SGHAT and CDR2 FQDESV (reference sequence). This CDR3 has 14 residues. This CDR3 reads CASSPPARGGEQYF. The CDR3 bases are TGTGCCAGCAGCCCCCCGGCCAGGGGAGGCGAGCAGTACTTC.

CDR3 residues: CASNEGGTGELFF. CDR3 nucleotide sequence: TGTGCCAGCAACGAGGGAGGAACCGGGGAGCTGTTTTTT. The chain combines TRBV6-5 with TRBJ2-2; D is perhaps TRBD2 (6 bases). The germline gives CDR1 MNHEY, CDR2 SVGAGI. The V and J ends lost 7 bases and 5 bases respectively, with 11 bases between them. This CDR3 has 13 amino acids.

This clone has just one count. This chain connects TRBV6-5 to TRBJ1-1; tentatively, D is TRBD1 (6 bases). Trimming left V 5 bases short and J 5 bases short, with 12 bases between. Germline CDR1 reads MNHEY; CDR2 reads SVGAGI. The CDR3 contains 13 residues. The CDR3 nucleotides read TGTGCCAGCAGTGCAACAGGGAAGACTGAAGCTTTCTTT. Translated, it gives CASSATGKTEAFF.

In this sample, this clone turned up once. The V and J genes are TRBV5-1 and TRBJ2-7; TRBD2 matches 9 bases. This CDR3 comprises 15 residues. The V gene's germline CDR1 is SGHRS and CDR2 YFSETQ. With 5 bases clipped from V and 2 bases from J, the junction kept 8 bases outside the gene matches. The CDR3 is CASSPVAGGTYEQYF. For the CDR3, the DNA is TGCGCCAGCAGTCCGGTTGCGGGAGGGACCTACGAGCAGTACTTC.

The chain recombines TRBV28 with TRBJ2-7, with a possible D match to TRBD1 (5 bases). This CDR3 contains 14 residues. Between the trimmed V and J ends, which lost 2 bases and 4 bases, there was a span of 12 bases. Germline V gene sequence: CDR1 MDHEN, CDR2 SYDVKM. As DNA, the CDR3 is TGTGCCAGCAGTTTACCTGTGACAGAATACGAGCAGTACTTC. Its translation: CASSLPVTEYEQYF.

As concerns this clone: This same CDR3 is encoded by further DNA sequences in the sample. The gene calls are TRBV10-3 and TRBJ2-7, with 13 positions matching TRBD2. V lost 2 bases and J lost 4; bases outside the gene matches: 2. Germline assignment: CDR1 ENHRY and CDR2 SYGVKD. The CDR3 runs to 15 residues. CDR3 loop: CAISEGLAGVYEQYF. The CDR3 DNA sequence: TGTGCCATCAGTGAGGGACTAGCGGGAGTTTACGAGCAGTACTTC.

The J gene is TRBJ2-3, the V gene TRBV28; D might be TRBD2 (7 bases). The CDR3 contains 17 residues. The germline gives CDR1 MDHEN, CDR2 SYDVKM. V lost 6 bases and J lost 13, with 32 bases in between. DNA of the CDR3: TGTGCCAGCAGCCCCGCTAGGCGGGGGCTAGAGAGGGTAGTGAAGTATTTT. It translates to CASSPARRGLERVVKYF.

In DNA form, the CDR3 reads TGCGCCAGCAGCCTACTACAACAGGGAGGGGCAGATACGCAGTATTTT. It is translated as CASSLLQQGGADTQYF. This chain connects TRBV5-1 to TRBJ2-3; a possible D gene is TRBD2 (7 bases). The CDR3 is 16 residues long. V dropped 4 bases and J dropped 4 bases, with 19 bases sitting between them. Germline CDR1 and CDR2: SGHRS and YFSETQ.